The 20 T cell receptor beta chains listed next were all sequenced from one sample in a study of vaccination and CD4 T cells after COVID-19. Stated treatment: roughly nine-day PBMC culture with coronavirus spike peptide pools or control peptides (ViraFEST assay). For these receptors, no antigen is known. Sequencing of DNA taken from cultured CD4+ T cells relied on the Oncomine TCR Beta short-read assay. Using its own MiXCR run on the PCR reads, TCRdb lists one record per CDR3 protein. The table has 13,000 or so distinct CDR3 sequences, more than 35% seen once. Specimen: CD4+ T cells from blood, cultured in vitro. The receptors here all came from a human donor who had recovered from COVID-19.

This chain links TRBV6-4 with TRBJ2-1; TRBD2 matches 12 bases. This CDR3 has 19 residues. Losses at the gene ends were 2 bases for V and 4 bases for J; bases not matched to a gene: 12. In germline, CDR1 is MRHNA, CDR2 SNTAGT. CDR3 sequence: CASSDRLAGDNVWYNEQFF. DNA for the CDR3: TGTGCCAGCAGTGACAGACTAGCGGGGGATAATGTGTGGTACAATGAGCAGTTCTTC.

In its sample, this clonotype was seen a few times. V is TRBV5-1 and J is TRBJ1-4; D uncertain. V dropped 4 bases and J dropped 8 bases, with 12 bases sitting between them. CDR1 and CDR2 from the germline V gene are SGHRS and YFSETQ. This CDR3 is built from 13 residues. The CDR3 reads CASSPGRREKLFF. CDR3 nucleotides: TGCGCCAGCAGCCCTGGGAGAAGGGAAAAACTGTTTTTT.

This clonotype came up a few times. This chain connects TRBV5-1 to TRBJ1-2, with 9 positions matching TRBD1. Looked up from germline, CDR1 is SGHRS and CDR2 is YFSETQ. The trim removed 4 bases at V and 6 bases at J, leaving 7 bases unmatched. This CDR3 has 14 amino acids. In nucleotides, the CDR3 is TGCGCCAGCAGCGTGAACAGGGGGCTTGATGGCTACACCTTC. This codes for CASSVNRGLDGYTF.

A few counts support this clonotype. This chain uses TRBV12-3 or TRBV12-4 with TRBJ2-2, with 7 bases that match TRBD2. The CDR3 sequence is 13 residues long. The V segment lost 6 bases and the J segment 6 bases; nucleotides outside the gene matches: 4. The CDR3 here is CASSSGLAGELFF. CDR3 DNA sequence: TGTGCCAGCAGCTCCGGACTAGCCGGGGAGCTGTTTTTT.

DNA for the CDR3: TGTGCCAGTAGTACCGGACACGGGGGTGAAAAACTGTTTTTT. It specifies CASSTGHGGEKLFF. This rearrangement joins TRBV19 to TRBJ1-4, with D perhaps matching TRBD1 (5 bases). The CDR3 is made up of 14 amino acids. Germline lookup yields CDR1 LNHDA and CDR2 SQIVND (reference sequence). With 4 bases removed from V and 7 bases from J, the gap between germline ends came to 13 bases.

The genes are TRBV5-3 and TRBJ2-3, with TRBD1 as a possible D gene (7 bases). TRBV5-3 falls under the ORF class, with uncertain function. This CDR3 is built from 16 residues. With 4 bases removed from V and 2 bases from J, the gap between germline ends came to 17 bases. The CDR3 DNA sequence: TGTGCCAGAAGCCCCAAGGGGGCGGGGATCACAGATACGCAGTATTTT. It yields the protein CARSPKGAGITDTQYF.

This clonotype was detected only a few times. The V gene is TRBV20-1, the J gene TRBJ1-2, with 7 bases matching TRBD1. Germline CDR1 reads DFQATT; CDR2 reads SNEGSKA (reference sequence). The CDR3 has 13 residues. Germline trimming cut 6 bases from V and 0 bases from J; bases unmatched to any gene: 4. The CDR3 loop is CSARQGPNYGYTF. CDR3 DNA sequence: TGCAGTGCAAGACAGGGCCCTAACTATGGCTACACCTTC.

V usage is TRBV3-1 and J usage is TRBJ1-2; D gene uncertain. V lost 4 bases and J lost 8, with 17 bases in between. There are 14 residues in the CDR3. Germline V gene sequence: CDR1 LGHDT, CDR2 YNNKEL (reference sequence). The CDR3 region is CASSPGPPVFGYTF. The CDR3 nucleotides read TGTGCCAGCAGCCCCGGACCACCCGTTTTCGGCTACACCTTC. Based on the CDR3 plus reference TRBV3-1 and TRBJ1-2, the full variable domain is DTAVSQTPKYLVTQMGNDKSIKCEQNLGHDTMYWYKQDSKKFLKIMFSYNNKELIINETVPNRFSPKSPDKAHLNLHINSLELGDSAVYFCASSPGPPVFGYTFGSGTRLTVV.

This clonotype was observed a handful of times. The chain joins TRBV12-3 or TRBV12-4 to TRBJ1-1, with D hard to call. The CDR3 extends over 12 amino acids. Trimming removed 5 bases from V and 4 bases from J, with 8 bases in between. CDR3 residues: CASSVRATEAFF. The CDR3 DNA is TGTGCCAGCAGTGTCCGGGCCACTGAAGCTTTCTTT.

The rearrangement joins TRBV14 to TRBJ2-5; the match to TRBD2 covers 10 bases. Germline V gene lookup returns CDR1 SGHDN and CDR2 FVKESK. The V and J ends lost 6 bases and 5 bases, in that order; junction bases with no gene match: 12. CDR3 size: 16 residues. CDR3 nucleotide sequence: TGTGCCAGCAGTCGGAGCGGGGGGGTCCTCGGGGAGACCCAGTACTTC. This sequence encodes CASSRSGGVLGETQYF.

CDR3 sequence (DNA): TGCGCCAGCAGCTTAGGAGGGGGGAACACTGAAGCTTTCTTT. This translates into CASSLGGGNTEAFF. The chain couples TRBV5-1 to TRBJ1-1, with a tentative D call TRBD1 (6 bases). Germline values: CDR1 SGHRS, CDR2 YFSETQ. The CDR3 contains 14 residues. The V and J ends lost 2 bases and 1 base respectively, with 9 bases between them.

This sequence joins TRBV19 and TRBJ1-3; D gene ambiguous. Trimming took off 1 base at V and 0 bases at J, with 16 bases between the two ends. The CDR3 runs 18 residues. Per germline, CDR1 LNHDA and CDR2 SQIVND (reference sequence). The CDR3 DNA sequence: TGTGCCAGTAGTATAGTCTCCGTGGGCCCGCTCTCTGGAAACACCATATATTTT. Residues: CASSIVSVGPLSGNTIYF.

The gene calls are TRBV4-1 and TRBJ1-4; perhaps TRBD1 as D (6 bases). CDR1 and CDR2 (germline): MGHRA, YSYEKL. The CDR3 spans 14 residues. Trimming pared 7 bases from V and 4 bases from J, leaving 13 bases between. DNA of the CDR3: TGCGCCAGCACTACAGGGCTAGGTAATGAAAAACTGTTTTTT. Amino acid sequence: CASTTGLGNEKLFF.

This clonotype appeared a few times. The J gene is TRBJ1-1, the V gene TRBV6-1; D remains unclear. The CDR3 is 11 amino acids. CDR1 is MNHNS and CDR2 is SASEGT in the germline V gene. V lost 7 bases, J lost 2 bases, and 5 bases lay in between. The CDR3 region has the DNA TGTGCCAGCAAACGTAACACTGAAGCTTTCTTT. It encodes CASKRNTEAFF.

J is TRBJ2-7 and V is TRBV11-3, with 9 bases lining up with TRBD1. This CDR3 spans 14 amino acids. Trimming took 5 bases from V and 6 from J; bases not matched to a gene: 8. In germline, CDR1 is SGHNT, CDR2 YENEEA. Here the CDR3 DNA reads TGTGCCAGCAGCGCCGCCGGGACAGGGAGCGAGCAGTACTTC. Its translation: CASSAAGTGSEQYF.

The rearrangement uses TRBV20-1 and TRBJ2-7, with D tentatively TRBD2 (5 bases). This CDR3 comprises 13 residues. Per the germline V gene, CDR1 is DFQATT and CDR2 is SNEGSKA (reference sequence). The V end lost 2 bases, the J end lost 3 bases, and 11 bases lay between the germline ends. The DNA for the CDR3 is TGCAGTGCTAGAACTAGTCTAGACTACGAGCAGTACTTC. Translation gives CSARTSLDYEQYF.

The sample holds a few counts of this clonotype. The rearrangement uses TRBV27 and TRBJ2-7; D is perhaps TRBD2 (5 bases). V lost 1 base, J lost 7 bases, and 17 bases lay in between. The germline CDR1 and CDR2 sequences are MNHEY and SMNVEV (reference sequence). The CDR3 extends over 15 amino acids. Here the CDR3 reads CASSLWPTSLGEQYF. DNA for the CDR3: TGTGCCAGCAGTTTATGGCCCACTAGTTTGGGGGAGCAGTACTTC.

This clonotype was detected a few times. This chain connects TRBV30 to TRBJ2-7; weak D call: TRBD1 (5 bases). Looked up from germline, CDR1 is GTSNPN and CDR2 is SVGIG (reference sequence). With 0 bases removed from V and 2 bases from J, the gap between germline ends came to 14 bases. The CDR3 is 15 residues long. The CDR3 loop reads CAWSVWAAGTYEQYF. The CDR3 nucleotides read TGTGCCTGGAGTGTATGGGCTGCAGGGACCTACGAGCAGTACTTC.

CDR3 sequence reads: CASSFRAGFEADTQYF. In DNA, the CDR3 is TGTGCCAGCAGCTTTAGGGCGGGGTTCGAGGCAGATACGCAGTATTTT. This chain links TRBV11-2 with TRBJ2-3, with D perhaps matching TRBD2 (6 bases). V was shortened by 3 bases and J by 4 bases, with 17 bases between the two germline ends. Germline CDR1 is SGHAT and CDR2 is FQNNGV. The CDR3 spans 16 residues.

The chain uses TRBV2 and TRBJ2-7, with TRBD1 matching 7 bases. The ends lost 7 bases at V and 1 base at J; junction bases unmatched: 10. The germline V gene has CDR1 SNHLY and CDR2 FYNNEI. CDR3 length: 15 amino acids. CDR3: CASTRDRRRSYEQYF. CDR3 in DNA: TGTGCCAGCACACGGGACAGAAGAAGGTCCTACGAGCAGTACTTC.